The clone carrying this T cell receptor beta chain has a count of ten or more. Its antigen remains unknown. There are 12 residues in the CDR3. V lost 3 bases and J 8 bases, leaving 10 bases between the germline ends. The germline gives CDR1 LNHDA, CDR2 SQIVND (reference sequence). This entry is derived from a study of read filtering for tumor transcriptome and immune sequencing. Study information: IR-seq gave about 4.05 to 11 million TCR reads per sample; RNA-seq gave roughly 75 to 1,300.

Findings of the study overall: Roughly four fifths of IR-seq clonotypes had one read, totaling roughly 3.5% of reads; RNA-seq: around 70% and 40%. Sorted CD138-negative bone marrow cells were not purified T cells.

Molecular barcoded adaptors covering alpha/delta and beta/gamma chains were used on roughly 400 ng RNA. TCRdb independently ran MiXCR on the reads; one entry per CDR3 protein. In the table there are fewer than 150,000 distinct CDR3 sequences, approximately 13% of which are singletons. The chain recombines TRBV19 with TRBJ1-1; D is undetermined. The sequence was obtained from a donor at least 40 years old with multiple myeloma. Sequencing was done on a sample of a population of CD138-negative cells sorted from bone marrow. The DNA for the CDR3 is TGTGCCAGTAGTATGGGCGTCCACGAAGCTTTCTTT. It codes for CASSMGVHEAFF.